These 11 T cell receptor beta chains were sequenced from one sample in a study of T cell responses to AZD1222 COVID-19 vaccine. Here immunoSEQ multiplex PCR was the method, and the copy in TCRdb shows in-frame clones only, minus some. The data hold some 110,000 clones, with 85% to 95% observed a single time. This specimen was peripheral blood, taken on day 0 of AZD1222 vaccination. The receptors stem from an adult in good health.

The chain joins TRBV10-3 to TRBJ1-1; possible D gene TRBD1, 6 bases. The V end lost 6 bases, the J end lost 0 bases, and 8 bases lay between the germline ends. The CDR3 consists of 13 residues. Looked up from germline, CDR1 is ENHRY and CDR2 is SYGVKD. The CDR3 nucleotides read TGTGCCATCAGCGACAGGTTGAACACTGAAGCTTTCTTT. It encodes CAISDRLNTEAFF.

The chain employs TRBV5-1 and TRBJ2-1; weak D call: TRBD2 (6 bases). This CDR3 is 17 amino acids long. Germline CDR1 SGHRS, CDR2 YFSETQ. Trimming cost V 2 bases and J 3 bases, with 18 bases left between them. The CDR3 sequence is CASSLSRDSENYNEQFF. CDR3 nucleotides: TGCGCCAGCAGCTTATCCCGGGACTCGGAAAACTACAATGAGCAGTTCTTC.

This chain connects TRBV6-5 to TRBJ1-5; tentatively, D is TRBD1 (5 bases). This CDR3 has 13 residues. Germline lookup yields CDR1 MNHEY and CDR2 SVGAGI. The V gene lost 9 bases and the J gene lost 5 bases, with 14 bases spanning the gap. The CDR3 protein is CASRITGHQPQHF. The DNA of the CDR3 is TGTGCCAGTAGAATTACAGGACATCAGCCCCAGCATTTT.

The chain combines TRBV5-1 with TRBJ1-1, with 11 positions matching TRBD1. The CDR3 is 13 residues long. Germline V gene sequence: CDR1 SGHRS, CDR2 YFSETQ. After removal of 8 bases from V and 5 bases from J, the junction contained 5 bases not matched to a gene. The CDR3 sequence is CASTGTGGTEAFF. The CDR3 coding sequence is TGCGCCAGTACCGGGACAGGGGGTACTGAAGCTTTCTTT.

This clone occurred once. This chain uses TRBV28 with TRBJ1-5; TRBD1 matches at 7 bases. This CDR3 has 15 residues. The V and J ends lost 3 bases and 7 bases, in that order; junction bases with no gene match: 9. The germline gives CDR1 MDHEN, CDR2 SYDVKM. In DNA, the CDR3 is TGTGCCAGCAGTTTTGGGAGAGGGGGCGTCCAGCCCCAGCATTTT. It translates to CASSFGRGGVQPQHF.

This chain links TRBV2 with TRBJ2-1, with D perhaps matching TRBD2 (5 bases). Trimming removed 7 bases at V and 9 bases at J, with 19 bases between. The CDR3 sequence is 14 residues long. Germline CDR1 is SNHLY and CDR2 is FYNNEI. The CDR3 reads CASKQMGERVEQFF. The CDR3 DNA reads TGTGCCAGCAAGCAGATGGGAGAACGGGTTGAGCAGTTCTTC.

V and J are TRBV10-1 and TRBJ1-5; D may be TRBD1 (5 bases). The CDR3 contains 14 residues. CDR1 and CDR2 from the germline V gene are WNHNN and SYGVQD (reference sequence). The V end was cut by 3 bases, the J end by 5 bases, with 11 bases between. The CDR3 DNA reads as TGCGCCAGCAGTGATCTTAGAGGGGATCAGCCCCAGCATTTT. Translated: CASSDLRGDQPQHF.

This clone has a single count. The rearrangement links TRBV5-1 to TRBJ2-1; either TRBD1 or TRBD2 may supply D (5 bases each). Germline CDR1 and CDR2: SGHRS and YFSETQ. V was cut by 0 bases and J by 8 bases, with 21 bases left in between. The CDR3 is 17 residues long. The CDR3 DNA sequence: TGCGCCAGCAGCTTGGTCCTCGGAGGCAGGGCCAGGGATGAGCAGTTCTTC. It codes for CASSLVLGGRARDEQFF.

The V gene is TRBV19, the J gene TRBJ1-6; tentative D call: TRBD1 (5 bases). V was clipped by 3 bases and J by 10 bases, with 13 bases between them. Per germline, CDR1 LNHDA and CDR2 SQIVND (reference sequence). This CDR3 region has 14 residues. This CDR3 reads CASSIQQGLSPLHF. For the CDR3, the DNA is TGTGCCAGTAGTATCCAGCAGGGATTGTCACCCCTCCACTTT.

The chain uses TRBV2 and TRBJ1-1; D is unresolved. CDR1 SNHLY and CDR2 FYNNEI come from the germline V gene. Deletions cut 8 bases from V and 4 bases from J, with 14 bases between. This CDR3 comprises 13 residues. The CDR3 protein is CASASPDPTEAFF. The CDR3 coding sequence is TGTGCCAGCGCCAGCCCGGACCCCACTGAAGCTTTCTTT. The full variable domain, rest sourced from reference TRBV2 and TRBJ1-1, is EPEVTQTPSHQVTQMGQEVILRCVPISNHLYFYWYRQILGQKVEFLVSFYNNEISEKSEIFDDQFSVERPDGSNFTLKIRSTKLEDSAMYFCASASPDPTEAFFGQGTRLTVV.

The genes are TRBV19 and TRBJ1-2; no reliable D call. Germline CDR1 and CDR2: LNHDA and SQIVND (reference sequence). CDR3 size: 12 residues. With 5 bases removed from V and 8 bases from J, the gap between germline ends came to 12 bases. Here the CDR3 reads CASSLRVSGYTF. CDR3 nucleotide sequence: TGTGCCAGTAGTTTAAGGGTATCCGGCTACACCTTC.